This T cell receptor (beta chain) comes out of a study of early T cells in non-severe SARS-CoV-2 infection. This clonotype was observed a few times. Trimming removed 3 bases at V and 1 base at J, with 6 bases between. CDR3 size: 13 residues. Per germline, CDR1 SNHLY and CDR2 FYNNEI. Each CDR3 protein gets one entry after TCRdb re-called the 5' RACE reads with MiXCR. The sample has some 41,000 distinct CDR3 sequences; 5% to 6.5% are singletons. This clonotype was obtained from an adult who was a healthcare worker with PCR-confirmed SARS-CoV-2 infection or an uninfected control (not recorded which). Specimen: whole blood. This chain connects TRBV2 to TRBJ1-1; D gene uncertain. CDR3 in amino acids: CASSELPNTEAFF. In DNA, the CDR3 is TGTGCCAGCAGTGAGCTCCCGAACACTGAAGCTTTCTTT.